What follows are 32 T cell receptor beta chains derived from one specimen sequenced in a study of shared clonotypes between healthy human individuals (dated by TCRdb to 2018 to 2020). Receptors were amplified or captured by the immunoSEQ multiplex PCR assay. TCRdb limited this immuneACCESS table to in-frame rearrangements with V and J called. A share of clones is missing; checked studies link under half to unresolved V genes, and the rest is unexplained. The sample contains some 380,000 clones, 90% to 97% of them found a single time. The ten largest clones capture 0.32% of the sample. The sequenced sample was memory CD8+ T cells sorted from blood. This specimen's cell subset or site label, per the study, means: CD45RO+ cells pooled with CCR7-negative TemRA cells. Receptors were obtained from a man aged 25-40 years in good health.

A single count supports this clone. The V gene is TRBV6-1, the J gene TRBJ2-1, with 9 bases lining up with TRBD2. V dropped 4 bases and J dropped 1; count of bases not matched to a gene: 5. Germline CDR1 and CDR2: MNHNS and SASEGT. The CDR3 contains 16 residues. Here the CDR3 reads CASSVRLAASYNEQFF. The CDR3 DNA is TGTGCCAGCAGTGTACGACTAGCGGCGTCCTACAATGAGCAGTTCTTC.

The genes are TRBV5-1 and TRBJ1-4, with 10 bases fitting TRBD1. This CDR3 spans 14 amino acids. CDR1 is SGHRS, CDR2 YFSETQ, per germline. V was pared by 4 bases and J by 6 bases, with 3 bases of the junction left unmatched. The CDR3 reads CASSLGQGYEKLFF. CDR3 DNA sequence: TGCGCCAGCAGCCTGGGACAGGGGTATGAAAAACTGTTTTTT.

The sample holds one count of this clone. The genes are TRBV19 and TRBJ2-1; D gene ambiguous. Looked up from germline, CDR1 is LNHDA and CDR2 is SQIVND (reference sequence). This CDR3 has 14 residues. V shed 6 bases and J shed 0 bases, with 9 bases lying between them. CDR3 residues: CASRVRSSYNEQFF. The CDR3 DNA follows: TGTGCCAGTAGGGTCAGGAGCTCCTACAATGAGCAGTTCTTC.

The chain has TRBV5-4 and TRBJ1-1, with unresolved D. V was trimmed by 0 bases and J by 4 bases, leaving 7 bases between them. The CDR3 consists of 13 residues. Germline assignment: CDR1 SGHNT and CDR2 YYREEE (reference sequence). CDR3 nucleotides: TGTGCCAGCAGCTTGGAGGTCTTCACTGAAGCTTTCTTT. Its translation is CASSLEVFTEAFF.

CDR3 coding DNA: TGTGCCAGCTCACCACCCAGCCGTCAAGGGGGCTACACCTTC. Residues: CASSPPSRQGGYTF. The rearrangement uses TRBV18 and TRBJ1-2; D gene unclear. Per the germline V gene, CDR1 is KGHSH and CDR2 is LQKENI. This CDR3 has 14 residues. V lost 0 bases to trimming and J lost 8 bases, with 13 bases between them.

The chain has TRBV6-6 and TRBJ2-7, with TRBD2 as a possible D gene (5 bases). Deletions cut 0 bases from V and 3 bases from J, with 9 bases between. From germline, CDR1 is MNHNY and CDR2 SVGAGI (reference sequence). This CDR3 spans 14 amino acids. CDR3 bases: TGTGCCAGCAGTTACTCGAGGGCGGGCTACGAGCAGTACTTC. Its protein product is CASSYSRAGYEQYF.

Points on this clone: Sequence at one end of the junction differs from germline and may be a read error. The CDR3 loop is CATSLGPSYNEQFF. CDR3 DNA sequence: TGTGCCACCAGTCTTGGCCCCTCCTACAATGAGCAGTTCTTC. The gene calls are TRBV27 and TRBJ2-1; D uncertain. The CDR3 sequence is 14 residues long. Germline V lookup: CDR1 MNHEY, CDR2 SMNVEV (reference sequence).

CDR3 region: CASSPTGGAETQYF. The CDR3 DNA reads as TGTGCCAGCAGCCCGACAGGGGGCGCGGAGACCCAGTACTTC. The rearrangement joins TRBV7-3 to TRBJ2-5; the match to TRBD1 covers 10 bases. The CDR3 sequence is 14 residues long. V gave up 5 bases and J gave up 5 bases; unmatched junction bases: 5. Germline V gene data show CDR1 as SGHTA and CDR2 as FQGTGA.

The rearrangement links TRBV28 to TRBJ2-7, with a tentative D call TRBD1 (6 bases). Trimming removed 2 bases from V and 1 base from J, with 12 bases in between. Germline-derived CDR1 and CDR2 are MDHEN and SYDVKM. This CDR3 contains 15 residues. CDR3 sequence: CASSLQGRGSYEQYF. In DNA, the CDR3 is TGTGCCAGCAGTTTACAGGGCAGGGGATCCTACGAGCAGTACTTC.

The chain has TRBV11-3 and TRBJ2-1, with 7 bases lining up with TRBD2. V dropped 4 bases and J dropped 13; count of bases not matched to a gene: 7. Germline lookup yields CDR1 SGHNT and CDR2 YENEEA. The CDR3 covers 12 residues. The DNA for the CDR3 is TGTGCCAGCAGCTACCTAGCGGCCTCTCAGTTCTTC. Translation gives CASSYLAASQFF. Using reference TRBV11-3 and TRBJ2-1 for the parts outside the CDR3, the full variable domain is EAGVVQSPRYKIIEKKQPVAFWCNPISGHNTLYWYLQNLGQGPELLIRYENEEAVDDSQLPKDRFSAERLKGVDSTLKIQPAELGDSAVYLCASSYLAASQFFGPGTRLTVL.

The chain recombines TRBV19 with TRBJ2-3, with D tentatively TRBD1 (5 bases). CDR1 and CDR2 from the germline V gene are LNHDA and SQIVND (reference sequence). V was clipped by 3 bases and J by 2 bases, with 9 bases between them. CDR3 size: 14 residues. The CDR3 DNA reads as TGTGCCAGTAGTATCCGACAGTCCACAGATACGCAGTATTTT. Translating it yields CASSIRQSTDTQYF.

In its sample, this clone was seen once. The chain combines TRBV11-2 with TRBJ2-1, with no clear D. The V gene's germline CDR1 is SGHAT and CDR2 FQNNGV. V lost 2 bases to trimming and J lost 10 bases, with 9 bases between them. The CDR3 consists of 12 residues. The CDR3 sequence: CASSLSAVEQFF. The CDR3 region has the DNA TGTGCCAGCAGCTTAAGCGCGGTGGAGCAGTTCTTC.

The chain combines TRBV29-1 with TRBJ2-5; no definite D call. V lost 6 bases and J 2 bases, leaving 10 bases between the germline ends. The germline V gene encodes CDR1 SQVTM and CDR2 ANQGSEA. The CDR3 extends over 12 amino acids. CDR3 coding DNA: TGCAGCGTGGGCCAGGCACAAGAGACCCAGTACTTC. Translation gives CSVGQAQETQYF.

The chain links TRBV4-1 to TRBJ2-5, with a possible D match to TRBD2 (6 bases). This CDR3 has 17 amino acids. The germline V and J ends were trimmed by 0 bases and 5 bases, with 19 bases remaining between them. Looked up from germline, CDR1 is MGHRA and CDR2 is YSYEKL. The CDR3 nucleotides read TGCGCCAGCAGCCAAGACCCTTTTAGGGGAGGTGGGGAGACCCAGTACTTC. Translating it yields CASSQDPFRGGGETQYF.

This chain joins TRBV30 and TRBJ2-7; TRBD2 is a possible D gene (6 bases). Germline V lookup: CDR1 GTSNPN, CDR2 SVGIG (reference sequence). This CDR3 has 15 residues. The V end lost 0 bases, the J end lost 0 bases, and 12 bases lay between the germline ends. The CDR3 spells CAWSVRGTSSYEQYF. The CDR3 DNA sequence: TGTGCCTGGAGTGTACGCGGGACGAGCTCCTACGAGCAGTACTTC.

V gene TRBV7-9 combines with J gene TRBJ2-5; D not resolved. The CDR3 has 11 residues. Germline assignment: CDR1 SEHNR and CDR2 FQNEAQ (reference sequence). The V end lost 1 base, the J end lost 7 bases, and 4 bases lay between the germline ends. The CDR3 sequence: CASSLVGTQYF. CDR3 nucleotide sequence: TGTGCCAGCAGCTTAGTGGGGACCCAGTACTTC.

The chain couples TRBV4-1 to TRBJ2-1; D might be TRBD1 (6 bases). CDR1 MGHRA and CDR2 YSYEKL come from the germline V gene. V was trimmed by 4 bases and J by 2 bases, leaving 12 bases between them. The CDR3 is 15 residues long. In DNA, the CDR3 is TGCGCCAGCAGCCGGGGCAGGGGTGCCTACAATGAGCAGTTCTTC. This codes for CASSRGRGAYNEQFF.

The chain joins TRBV29-1 to TRBJ2-5; D not resolved. CDR3 length equals 11 residues. Trimming cost V 5 bases and J 5 bases, with 9 bases left between them. CDR1 and CDR2 from the germline V gene are SQVTM and ANQGSEA. The CDR3 DNA reads TGCAGCGTTTGGGTTTCGGAGACCCAGTACTTC. Translating gives CSVWVSETQYF.

This clone occurred once. The rearrangement uses TRBV4-1 and TRBJ2-1, with D uncertain. V was clipped by 1 base and J by 5 bases, with 9 bases between them. CDR1 MGHRA and CDR2 YSYEKL come from the germline V gene. The CDR3 is made up of 14 amino acids. The CDR3 protein is CASSQATWDNEQFF. For the CDR3, the DNA is TGCGCCAGCAGCCAAGCGACATGGGACAATGAGCAGTTCTTC.

The chain has TRBV7-8 and TRBJ2-1; 10 positions agree with TRBD2. There are 17 residues in the CDR3. V lost 5 bases to trimming and J lost 14 bases; unmatched junction nucleotides: 21. Germline CDR1 reads SGHVS; CDR2 reads FQNEAQ. The CDR3: CASSAQRIAGGKARKFF. For the CDR3, the DNA is TGTGCCAGCAGCGCACAGCGAATAGCGGGAGGAAAGGCCAGAAAGTTCTTC.

The J gene is TRBJ2-4, the V gene TRBV2, with 7 bases lining up with TRBD1. The CDR3 length is 16 residues. Germline assignment: CDR1 SNHLY and CDR2 FYNNEI. The V segment lost 7 bases and the J segment 1 base; nucleotides outside the gene matches: 10. The CDR3 loop is CASKGRTGEAKNIQYF. CDR3 DNA: TGTGCCAGCAAAGGACGTACAGGGGAGGCCAAAAACATTCAGTACTTC. Together with reference TRBV2 and TRBJ2-4, the CDR3 gives the full variable domain: EPEVTQTPSHQVTQMGQEVILRCVPISNHLYFYWYRQILGQKVEFLVSFYNNEISEKSEIFDDQFSVERPDGSNFTLKIRSTKLEDSAMYFCASKGRTGEAKNIQYFGAGTRLSVL.

This rearrangement joins TRBV7-9 to TRBJ2-2, with D possibly called TRBD1 or TRBD2 (5 bases each). Germline V gene sequence: CDR1 SEHNR, CDR2 FQNEAQ (reference sequence). V lost 4 bases, J lost 0 bases, and 6 bases lay in between. The CDR3 runs to 14 residues. The CDR3: CASSWDPNTGELFF. In nucleotides, the CDR3 is TGTGCCAGCAGCTGGGACCCGAACACCGGGGAGCTGTTTTTT.

The V call is TRBV28, the J call TRBJ2-1; D perhaps matches TRBD2 (6 bases). The ends were cut back, 4 bases at V and 5 bases at J, with 24 bases in the middle. The CDR3 covers 18 residues. Per the germline V gene, CDR1 is MDHEN and CDR2 is SYDVKM. Written as DNA, the CDR3 is TGTGCCAGCAGTTGCGATCCGTTCCGGGACCGCGGGGACAATGAGCAGTTCTTC. It specifies CASSCDPFRDRGDNEQFF.

This clone was detected once. The chain uses TRBV6-5 and TRBJ2-5; 12 positions agree with TRBD1. Germline CDR1 MNHEY, CDR2 SVGAGI. The trim removed 4 bases at V and 4 bases at J, leaving 1 base unmatched. The CDR3 spans 14 residues. CDR3 DNA: TGTGCCAGCAGTTGGGACAGGGGGCGAGAGACCCAGTACTTC. It codes for CASSWDRGRETQYF.

The chain joins TRBV4-1 to TRBJ2-1, with TRBD2 identical over 8 bases. This CDR3 is 16 amino acids long. The germline CDR1 and CDR2 sequences are MGHRA and YSYEKL. V was clipped by 4 bases and J by 7 bases; unmatched bases: 12. The CDR3 bases are TGCGCCAGCAGCCCCGGAGAGCGGGAGACGCGAAATGAGCAGTTCTTC. It translates to CASSPGERETRNEQFF.

V usage is TRBV7-2 and J usage is TRBJ2-5; 7 positions agree with TRBD1. The junction had 6 bases not matched to a gene; V was cut back by 1 base and J by 1 base. The CDR3 contains 16 residues. The V gene's germline CDR1 is SGHTA and CDR2 FQGNSA. The DNA of the CDR3 is TGTGCCAGCAGCTTAGGGGCGAACAGGGGCCAAGAGACCCAGTACTTC. Translating it yields CASSLGANRGQETQYF.

V gene TRBV5-1 combines with J gene TRBJ2-3; 9 bases map to TRBD1. Germline V gives CDR1 SGHRS, CDR2 YFSETQ. This CDR3 is built from 14 residues. After removal of 5 bases from V and 1 base from J, the junction contained 2 bases not matched to a gene. This chain's CDR3 is CASRRDRGTDTQYF. The CDR3 coding sequence is TGCGCCAGCAGACGGGACAGGGGCACAGATACGCAGTATTTT.

This chain uses TRBV4-1 with TRBJ1-3, with D possibly TRBD1 on 6 matching bases. The V end was cut by 2 bases, the J end by 0 bases, with 14 bases between. This CDR3 contains 17 residues. Germline V gene lookup returns CDR1 MGHRA and CDR2 YSYEKL. The CDR3 reads CASSQYVGGFSGNTIYF. The DNA for the CDR3 is TGCGCCAGCAGCCAATATGTTGGGGGCTTCTCTGGAAACACCATATATTTT.

The rearrangement links TRBV2 to TRBJ1-1, with 7 bases lining up with TRBD1. The V gene end was trimmed by 6 bases and the J gene end by 2 bases; junction bases not matched to a gene: 3. The germline gives CDR1 SNHLY, CDR2 FYNNEI. The CDR3 runs 13 residues. Written as DNA, the CDR3 is TGTGCCAGCAGGAGGGGGCTCAACACTGAAGCTTTCTTT. Protein product: CASRRGLNTEAFF.

V usage is TRBV6-1 and J usage is TRBJ2-3, with TRBD1 identical over 10 bases. Per the germline V gene, CDR1 is MNHNS and CDR2 is SASEGT. V was clipped by 6 bases and J by 5 bases; unmatched bases: 5. This CDR3 contains 14 residues. The CDR3 nucleotides are TGTGCCAGCAGGACAGGGGGCGCGGTAGATACGCAGTATTTT. Translating it yields CASRTGGAVDTQYF.

The gene calls are TRBV30 and TRBJ2-3; weak D call: TRBD2 (5 bases). The CDR3 runs to 16 residues. Trimming removed 2 bases from V and 1 base from J, with 16 bases in between. Germline V lookup: CDR1 GTSNPN, CDR2 SVGIG (reference sequence). The CDR3 DNA reads TGTGCCTGGAGTTTGGGGATCGGGGTTGGCACAGATACGCAGTATTTT. This sequence encodes CAWSLGIGVGTDTQYF.

This clone was recorded only once. The V call is TRBV2, the J call TRBJ2-7, with 9 bases matching TRBD2. The germline gives CDR1 SNHLY, CDR2 FYNNEI. Unmatched junction bases numbered 14, after V lost 7 bases and J lost 1 base. The CDR3 spans 17 residues. CDR3 sequence: CASTKGGLAGFSYEQYF. In DNA form, the CDR3 reads TGTGCCAGCACCAAAGGGGGTCTAGCGGGATTTTCCTACGAGCAGTACTTC.